The sequence of this T cell receptor (beta chain) was determined in a study of beta chain features in type 1 diabetes. Study overall: Cell yields, age and gender were similar between patients and healthy donors.

V was pared by 1 base and J by 4 bases, with 6 bases of the junction left unmatched. Germline V gene data show CDR1 as LNHDA and CDR2 as SQIVND (reference sequence). The CDR3 contains 16 residues. As concerns this clone: What it binds is not known.

Sequencing targeted expressed TCRB transcripts, as all isolated RNA had been reverse transcribed. Only in-frame clones appear in the TCRdb table, and some are missing; sequencing was by immunoSEQ multiplex PCR. The sample records about 700,000 clones, 13% being singletons. Study-wide findings and caveats: Healthy donors had naive, central memory and Treg TCRB repertoires that appeared less similar than those seen among patients. Type 1 diabetes patients showed a moderate but significant shortening of TCRB CDR3s in all four CD4+ subsets. The study notes PCR might favor shorter templates equally in patients and controls.

This TCR was recovered from a man between 18 and 35 years old with type 1 diabetes. The chain joins TRBV19 to TRBJ2-1; 8 nucleotides match TRBD1. The specimen sequenced was naive CD4+ T cells from blood. The DNA of the CDR3 is TGTGCCAGTAGTATAGGTCGACAGGGGAGTTACAATGAGCAGTTCTTC. Amino acid sequence: CASSIGRQGSYNEQFF.